The rows below give T cell receptor beta chains drawn from one sample of a study of T cell changes during pregnancy in multiple sclerosis. Data came from immunoSEQ multiplex PCR; TCRdb stores just in-frame clones and leaves some out. The sample holds 100,000 to 140,000 clones, 92% seen once. This specimen consisted of peripheral blood, obtained in the third trimester of pregnancy. The receptors stem from a female donor in good health, enrolled as a control in a pregnancy study. Each CDR3 is given with its conserved first and last residue. The D gene is left open where the match is weak. Not every row has a clone size; where given, it reads once, few, many or a size class.

V,J,D,size,CDR3,DNA
TRBV18,TRBJ1-2,-,-,CASSPPPGRPGGYTF,TGTGCCAGCTCACCACCGCCCGGCCGGCCCGGGGGCTACACCTTC
TRBV11-3,TRBJ2-1,-,-,CASSPSTGVTTNEQFF,TGTGCCAGCAGCCCTAGTACGGGGGTTACAACCAATGAGCAGTTCTTC
TRBV5-6,TRBJ1-2,TRBD1,-,CASSLDENRGNYGYTF,TGTGCCAGCAGCTTGGATGAAAACAGGGGGAACTATGGCTACACCTTC
TRBV30,TRBJ1-3,-,-,CAWSRSRSTGNTIYF,TGTGCCTGGAGTAGATCAAGGAGTACGGGGAACACCATATATTTT
TRBV7-9,TRBJ1-5,-,-,CASSRGGGRVGNQPQHF,TGTGCCAGCAGCCGAGGGGGGGGCAGGGTGGGCAATCAGCCCCAGCATTTT
TRBV7-2,TRBJ2-2,TRBD1,-,CASSLMGQEYGGELFF,TGTGCCAGCAGCTTAATGGGACAGGAGTATGGCGGGGAGCTGTTTTTT
TRBV27,TRBJ2-3,-,-,CASSLRDSYTDTQYF,TGTGCCAGCAGCCTGCGGGACAGCTACACAGATACGCAGTATTTT
TRBV27,TRBJ1-6,-,-,CASSPTGISYNSPLHF,TGTGCCAGCAGTCCTACAGGGATCTCCTATAATTCACCCCTCCACTTT
TRBV9,TRBJ2-7,-,-,CASSAQTPPYEQYF,TGTGCCAGCAGCGCCCAGACACCCCCCTACGAGCAGTACTTC
TRBV30,TRBJ1-1,TRBD1,few,CASLNSGQGKAFF,TGTGCCTCCCTCAACAGTGGACAGGGGAAAGCTTTCTTT
TRBV7-9,TRBJ2-3,TRBD1,-,CASSYTGGTDTQYF,TGTGCCAGCAGCTATACAGGGGGCACAGATACGCAGTATTTT
TRBV13,TRBJ2-3,-,-,CASRKGLGQSTDTQYF,TGTGCCAGCAGGAAGGGTTTGGGGCAGAGCACAGATACGCAGTATTTT
TRBV6-5,TRBJ2-5,-,-,CASSEGTQYF,TGTGCCAGCAGTGAGGGGACCCAGTACTTC
TRBV7-9,TRBJ2-1,-,once,CASGPTNEQFF,TGTGCCAGCGGGCCGACCAATGAGCAGTTCTTC
TRBV19,TRBJ1-5,TRBD1,-,CASGTAYSNQPQHF,TGTGCCAGTGGGACAGCATATAGCAATCAGCCCCAGCATTTT
TRBV5-1,TRBJ1-1,TRBD1,-,CASSELGQANEAFF,TGCGCCAGCAGCGAACTGGGACAGGCGAACGAAGCTTTCTTT
TRBV5-6,TRBJ1-4,TRBD1,-,CASSSWTGEGNEKLFF,TGTGCCAGCAGCTCGTGGACAGGGGAAGGGAATGAAAAACTGTTTTTT
TRBV27,TRBJ2-2,TRBD1,-,CATLQGWDTGELFF,TGTGCCACCCTACAGGGGTGGGACACCGGGGAGCTGTTTTTT
TRBV19,TRBJ1-2,-,-,CASSRQGGNYGYTF,TGTGCCAGTAGTAGGCAGGGAGGTAACTATGGCTACACCTTC
TRBV6-1,TRBJ1-1,TRBD1,-,CASRGDRARRAFF,TGTGCCAGCAGGGGAGACAGGGCCCGTAGGGCTTTCTTT
TRBV9,TRBJ1-1,-,-,CASSVGHNTEAFF,TGTGCCAGCAGCGTAGGGCATAACACTGAAGCTTTCTTT
TRBV7-8,TRBJ2-7,-,-,CASSLAPGGGGSYEQYF,TGTGCCAGCAGCTTAGCGCCCGGGGGCGGGGGATCCTACGAGCAGTACTTC
TRBV21-1,TRBJ1-5,-,-,CASSARGRDQPQHF,TGTGCCAGCAGCGCACGGGGAAGGGATCAGCCCCAGCATTTT
TRBV30,TRBJ1-6,TRBD1,-,CAWSYTGTGSSYNSPLHF,TGTGCCTGGAGCTACACCGGGACAGGGAGCTCCTATAATTCACCCCTCCACTTT
TRBV18,TRBJ2-5,-,-,CASSPGNREETQYF,TGTGCCAGCTCACCCGGGAACAGGGAAGAGACCCAGTACTTC
TRBV19,TRBJ2-7,TRBD2,-,CASSILAGDSYEQYF,TGTGCCAGTAGTATATTAGCGGGGGACTCCTACGAGCAGTACTTC
TRBV4-3,TRBJ2-2,TRBD1,-,CASSQGTGRTGELFF,TGCGCCAGCAGCCAAGGGACAGGGCGGACCGGGGAGCTGTTTTTT
TRBV9,TRBJ1-1,-,-,CASGGGGNTEAFF,TGTGCCAGCGGAGGAGGCGGGAACACTGAAGCTTTCTTT
TRBV6-1,TRBJ2-7,-,-,CASSEGEYPYEQYF,TGTGCCAGCAGTGAAGGAGAGTATCCCTACGAGCAGTACTTC
TRBV7-8,TRBJ2-7,TRBD1,-,CASSLGDSYEQYF,TGTGCCAGCAGCTTAGGGGACAGCTACGAGCAGTACTTC
TRBV7-2,TRBJ2-7,TRBD2,-,CASSPSGGGSYEQYF,TGTGCCAGCAGCCCCAGCGGGGGCGGCTCCTACGAGCAGTACTTC
TRBV9,TRBJ1-1,TRBD1,-,CASSAGQGWTEAFF,TGTGCCAGCAGCGCTGGACAGGGGTGGACTGAAGCTTTCTTT
TRBV13,TRBJ2-7,TRBD1,-,CASSLGGAGGVSSYEQYF,TGTGCCAGCAGCTTAGGCGGGGCAGGGGGAGTTAGCTCCTACGAGCAGTACTTC
TRBV4-3,TRBJ1-1,-,once,CASSQVTGTEAFF,TGCGCCAGCAGCCAAGTAACAGGGACTGAAGCTTTCTTT
TRBV7-9,TRBJ1-1,-,-,CASSRGRSELDTEAFF,TGTGCCAGCAGCCGCGGGCGGTCCGAGCTGGACACTGAAGCTTTCTTT
TRBV4-3,TRBJ2-2,-,-,CASSQAVSRGTGELFF,TGCGCCAGCAGCCAAGCGGTGTCTCGAGGAACCGGGGAGCTGTTTTTT
TRBV30,TRBJ1-5,TRBD1,-,CAWSQGASNQPQHF,TGTGCCTGGAGTCAGGGGGCGAGCAATCAGCCCCAGCATTTT
TRBV10-3,TRBJ2-5,TRBD2,-,CAISGASGGFQETQYF,TGTGCCATCAGTGGAGCTAGCGGGGGGTTCCAAGAGACCCAGTACTTC
TRBV7-2,TRBJ1-6,TRBD1,-,CASSLQGGYNSPLHF,TGTGCCAGCAGCTTGCAGGGGGGCTATAATTCACCCCTCCACTTT
TRBV23-1,TRBJ1-6,-,-,CASSSFSGGTSGSPLHF,TGCGCCAGCAGTTCCTTCTCCGGGGGTACCTCGGGGTCACCCCTCCACTTT
TRBV19,TRBJ1-2,TRBD1,-,CASSSRTGTNYGYTF,TGTGCCAGTAGTTCACGGACAGGAACTAACTATGGCTACACCTTC
TRBV11-1,TRBJ2-3,-,-,CASSFSLRGTDTQYF,TGTGCCAGCAGCTTTTCCTTGCGGGGCACAGATACGCAGTATTTT
TRBV7-2,TRBJ2-7,-,-,CASSLEGGLGTF,TGTGCCAGCAGCCTCGAGGGGGGGTTGGGTACCTTC
TRBV7-9,TRBJ1-6,TRBD1,-,CASSLVRQGDSPLHF,TGTGCCAGCAGCTTAGTCCGACAGGGGGATTCACCCCTCCACTTT
TRBV7-8,TRBJ2-7,-,-,CASSLAGSSYEQYF,TGTGCCAGCAGCTTAGCGGGCAGCTCCTACGAGCAGTACTTC